Included here is one T cell receptor (beta chain) sequence, with context. The antigen it recognizes is unknown. Base qualities are missing; no much larger clone stands one base away. The CDR3 regions of human TCRbeta chains were analyzed by immunosequencing. For the original study's pipeline: Repertoire TCRs were matched against a reference library of SARS-CoV-2-specific TCRs generated with the MIRA antigen-specificity platform. Breadth meant the fraction of unique TCRs that were SARS-CoV-2-associated, whereas depth meant the fraction of total T cells that were SARS-CoV-2-associated. Using the MIRA data, each spike-specific TCR was assigned both to the spike region to which the TCR was reactive and to a CD4 or CD8 class. Log10-transformed breadth and depth values were compared by one-way ANOVA with Sidak's multiple comparisons tests. TCRdb took over this immuneACCESS table, retaining in-frame rearrangements with V and J assigned. Such tables are incomplete; in checked studies, under half of the missing clones stem from an unresolved V gene, and the remainder is unexplained. V, J and clone size are those of that table, while D and trimming were read from the DNA. The sample contains about 120,000 clones, roughly 93% of them found a single time. The biggest ten clones account for 1.7% of the sample.

Including the terminal cysteine and phenylalanine, the CDR3 comprises 14 residues. CDR3 DNA only is kept here, 42 bases in frame from base 1. Deletion took 1 base off V and 5 bases off J, with a span of 11 bases between the germline ends. The germline V gene encodes CDR1 LGHDT and CDR2 YNNKEL (reference sequence). The data originate from a study of T cell responses to AZD1222 COVID-19 vaccine (dated by TCRdb to the early 2020s). Looking at the study overall: Because spike-specific TCR depth and breadth did not differ between the two schedules, AZD1222 recipients who got a second dose at roughly 4 weeks were pooled with those who got a second dose at roughly 12 weeks. A total of 233 trial participants underwent TCR sequencing, of whom roughly 210 had received two doses of AZD1222 and 26 had received two doses of the MenACWY control vaccine. Trial participants were enrolled by age into 18-55, 56-69 and 70-plus year subgroups, with roughly 150, 30 and 60 TCR-sequenced participants respectively. General conclusions and limits of the study: Participants were mostly white British and included more females than males, and it was suggested by the authors that clonal diversity may have been underestimated. No day 14 peak-response samples were available, so repertoires were characterized only after the peak T cell response. Only 5 to 7 AZD1222 recipients were SARS-CoV-2 seropositive at baseline, limiting conclusions about previously exposed vaccinees. CD4 TCRs associated with the vaccine covered the entire spike protein, and the dominant responses were in regions 160-218 and 743-854. In the small 56-69-year group, the increase in depth fell short of significance, most likely because of low power. Reportedly, almost half of the unique spike-specific TCRs recognized epitopes lying outside the regions that are mutated in the B.1.351 and B.1.1.7 variants. Spike-specific TCR breadth and depth rose significantly after two AZD1222 doses compared with day 0 and with MenACWY recipients.

What the time point label conveys for this sample: baseline before first vaccination. Samples from vaccinated people were obtained from the UK trials COV001 and COV002, which included a single-blind randomized controlled phase 2/3 trial of AZD1222 (ChAdOx1 nCoV-19) in healthy adults. For TCRbeta chain sequencing, PBMC samples from trial participants were taken at day 0 and at day 28 after the second dose. The TCR sequence derives from an adult in good health. This receptor chain uses TRBV3-1 (or the pseudogene TRBV3-2) and TRBJ1-1; the D gene identity is not certain. Source: peripheral blood, taken on day 0 of AZD1222 vaccination. CDR3 sequence: CASSQGLGWTEAFF. The DNA sequence is given as TGTGCCAGCAGCCAAGGGCTGGGTTGGACTGAAGCTTTCTTT.